The entry that follows covers one T cell receptor beta chain sequence. No antigen is known for it. A second PCR of about 7 to 12 cycles used a sample-barcoded 5' primer and a J-beta primer mix. TCRdb redid the calling of the 5' RACE reads with MiXCR, one entry per CDR3 protein. The sample consists of approximately 1,000,000 distinct CDR3 sequences, 40% to 50% of them appearing once. The CDR3 spans 15 residues. The V end was cut by 2 bases, the J end by 4 bases, with 15 bases between. Per germline, CDR1 SGHDT and CDR2 YYEEEE. The entry originates in a study of blood T cells in healthy people across ages. Study-level findings and limits: Roughly linearly, TCR beta diversity per million T cells fell as age increased.

The chain recombines TRBV5-6 with TRBJ1-2, with D possibly TRBD1 on 6 matching bases. The TCR sequence derives from a woman aged 55-75 years in good health. Material for sequencing was blood. As DNA, the CDR3 is TGTGCCAGCAGCTTAACCGGGACAACGATCTATGGCTACACCTTC. Translated: CASSLTGTTIYGYTF.